The following is a T cell receptor (beta chain) sequence with its context. The record originates from a study of T cell changes during pregnancy in multiple sclerosis. Some clones are missing from TCRdb's copy, which holds only in-frame ones; the method was immunoSEQ multiplex PCR. Seen here are tens of thousands of clones, about 91% observed once, and the top ten hold roughly 0.45%. The V segment lost 0 bases and the J segment 4 bases; nucleotides outside the gene matches: 11. CDR1 and CDR2 from the germline V gene are MNHEY and SMNVEV (reference sequence). The CDR3 sequence is 18 residues long. This receptor was taken from a female donor with multiple sclerosis, enrolled in a pregnancy study. V and J are TRBV27 and TRBJ1-5, with 8 bases that match TRBD1. This sample comprised CD4+ T cells from peripheral blood mononuclear cells, obtained after pregnancy. Here the CDR3 DNA reads TGTGCCAGCAGTTTATCGGGGTACCCGGGACAGGTAAATCAGCCCCAGCATTTT. Protein: CASSLSGYPGQVNQPQHF.